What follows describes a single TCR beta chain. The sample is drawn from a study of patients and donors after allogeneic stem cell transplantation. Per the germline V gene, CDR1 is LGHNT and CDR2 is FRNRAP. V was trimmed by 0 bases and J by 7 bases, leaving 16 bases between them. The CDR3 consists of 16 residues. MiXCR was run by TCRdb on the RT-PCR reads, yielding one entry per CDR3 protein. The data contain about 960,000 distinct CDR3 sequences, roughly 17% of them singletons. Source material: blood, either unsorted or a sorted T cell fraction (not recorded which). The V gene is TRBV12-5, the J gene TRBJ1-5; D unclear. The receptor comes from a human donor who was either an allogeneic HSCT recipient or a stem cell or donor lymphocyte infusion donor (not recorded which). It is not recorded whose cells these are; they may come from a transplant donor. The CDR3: CASGLVLGHPAQPQHF. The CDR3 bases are TGTGCTAGTGGTTTGGTATTAGGGCATCCCGCACAGCCCCAGCATTTT. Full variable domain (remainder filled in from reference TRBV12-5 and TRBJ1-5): DARVTQTPRHKVTEMGQEVTMRCQPILGHNTVFWYRQTMMQGLELLAYFRNRAPLDDSGMPKDRFSAEMPDATLATLKIQPSEPRDSAVYFCASGLVLGHPAQPQHFGDGTRLSIL.